What follows describes a single T cell receptor beta chain. Authors' analysis steps: Amplification of reference gene primers provided the estimated nucleated cell counts. The table came from immunoSEQ multiplex PCR; TCRdb's copy has only in-frame clones and leaves some out. The V and J calls and clone size are taken from that table; D and trimming were inferred from the DNA. The sample has some 74,000 clones, roughly 84% seen once. The data stem from a study of blood T cell repertoires in COVID-19. Study-wide context: The United States, Italy and Spain were the sources of the acute and convalescent COVID-19 samples.

Trimming pared 5 bases from V and 0 bases from J, leaving 14 bases between. Germline V lookup: CDR1 LGHDT, CDR2 YNNKEL (reference sequence). The CDR3 extends over 16 amino acids. The chain combines TRBV3-1 (or the pseudogene TRBV3-2) with TRBJ2-4; D is unresolved. This receptor was taken from a man in his fifties or sixties with active COVID-19. Material for sequencing was peripheral blood. The DNA for the CDR3 is TGTGCCAGCAGCAGTCTCGGGTCTGGAGCCAAAAACATTCAGTACTTC. This codes for CASSSLGSGAKNIQYF.